The 6 T cell receptor beta chains given below trace back to one sample, sequenced in a study of cytomegalovirus exposure and HLA in healthy donors. PCR used 60 Vbeta primers and 13 Jbeta primers. Method: immunoSEQ multiplex PCR; TCRdb's copy keeps in-frame clones and lacks some. This sample has under 200,000 clones, with 62% found just once. The specimen was PBMCs. These TCRs come from a man aged 35-49 years in good health and CMV-seronegative.

CDR3 sequence reads: CARSPELAGGPVPYEQYF. In DNA, the CDR3 is TGTGCCAGAAGTCCCGAACTAGCGGGAGGGCCAGTCCCCTACGAGCAGTACTTC. The V and J genes are TRBV5-3 and TRBJ2-7; TRBD2 aligns across 13 bases. TRBV5-3 has ORF status, its function being uncertain. Unmatched junction bases numbered 13, after V lost 5 bases and J lost 2 bases. This CDR3 region has 18 residues.

This chain uses TRBV5-1 with TRBJ2-3; no clear D gene. There are 14 residues in the CDR3. CDR1 SGHRS and CDR2 YFSETQ come from the germline V gene. V was pared by 0 bases and J by 2 bases, with 7 bases between. The CDR3 here is CASSLDRYTDTQYF. The CDR3 nucleotides read TGCGCCAGCAGCTTGGATCGGTACACAGATACGCAGTATTTT.

V and J are TRBV28 and TRBJ1-4; TRBD1 matches at 7 bases. CDR3 size: 13 residues. V lost 5 bases, J lost 8 bases, and 5 bases stayed unmatched. Germline-derived CDR1 and CDR2 are MDHEN and SYDVKM. In nucleotides, the CDR3 is TGTGCCAGCAGTCCTGGGACAGACGAAAAACTGTTTTTT. Translating it yields CASSPGTDEKLFF.

This clone has a single count. V is TRBV25-1 and J is TRBJ2-1; no clear D gene. The CDR3 has 12 residues. Per the germline V gene, CDR1 is MGHDK and CDR2 is SYGVNS. Trimming left V 2 bases short and J 6 bases short, with 5 bases between. The DNA of the CDR3 is TGTGCCAGCAGTGAAAGCCGCAATGAGCAGTTCTTC. It codes for CASSESRNEQFF. The full variable domain, in which reference TRBV25-1 and TRBJ2-1 provide the parts outside the CDR3, is EADIYQTPRYLVIGTGKKITLECSQTMGHDKMYWYQQDPGMELHLIHYSYGVNSTEKGDLSSESTVSRIRTEHFPLTLESARPSHTSQYLCASSESRNEQFFGPGTRLTVL.

V is TRBV5-1 and J is TRBJ2-2; 7 nucleotides match TRBD1. The junction had 4 bases not matched to a gene; V was cut back by 1 base and J by 4 bases. The germline V gene encodes CDR1 SGHRS and CDR2 YFSETQ. CDR3 length: 15 residues. CDR3 nucleotide sequence: TGCGCCAGCAGCTTGAACAGGGGTCTCACCGGGGAGCTGTTTTTT. Its translation: CASSLNRGLTGELFF. The variable domain in full, completed from reference TRBV5-1 and TRBJ2-2, reads KAGVTQTPRYLIKTRGQQVTLSCSPISGHRSVSWYQQTPGQGLQFLFEYFSETQRNKGNFPGRFSGRQFSNSRSEMNVSTLELGDSALYLCASSLNRGLTGELFFGEGSRLTVL.

The chain is built from TRBV6-5 and TRBJ2-5; D may be TRBD1 (5 bases). The CDR3 consists of 14 residues. CDR1 and CDR2 (germline): MNHEY, SVGAGI. The V and J ends lost 2 bases and 4 bases respectively, with 11 bases between them. The DNA of the CDR3 is TGTGCCAGCAGTTACACAGGCGGTCCAGAGACCCAGTACTTC. Its protein is CASSYTGGPETQYF.